The source of this TCR beta chain is a study of blood T cell repertoires in COVID-19. Assignments of participants to cohorts depended upon their own reported clinical history. This CDR3 spans 13 amino acids. Germline CDR1 and CDR2: SGHRS and YFSETQ. With 7 bases removed from V and 6 bases from J, the gap between germline ends came to 14 bases. TCRdb's table, derived via immunoSEQ multiplex PCR, lists solely in-frame clones and lacks some. The table shows some 380,000 clones, with 88% occurring only once. This sequence joins TRBV5-1 and TRBJ2-1, with D tentatively TRBD1 (6 bases). Specimen: PBMCs or T cells enriched from blood (not recorded which). The sequence was collected from a woman between 40 and 55 years old with acute COVID-19. The CDR3 protein is CASARTARNEQFF. The CDR3 DNA is TGCGCCAGCGCAAGGACAGCCCGCAATGAGCAGTTCTTC.